Below are 4 T cell receptor beta chains sequenced from a single sample in a study of blood T cell repertoires in COVID-19. This table comes from immunoSEQ multiplex PCR, and its TCRdb copy is limited to in-frame clones, with some not included. Of approximately 340,000 clones in the sample, more than 85% were seen once. Sequenced input: PBMCs or T cells enriched from blood (not recorded which). Receptors originate from a woman aged 40 to 50 who had been exposed to COVID-19.

The rearrangement links TRBV19 to TRBJ1-5, with D possibly TRBD1 on 6 matching bases. The CDR3 contains 14 residues. Germline CDR1 LNHDA, CDR2 SQIVND (reference sequence). The germline V and J ends were trimmed by 4 bases and 3 bases, with 10 bases remaining between them. The CDR3 sequence is CASSTGTINQPQHF. DNA for the CDR3: TGTGCCAGTAGTACAGGGACAATCAATCAGCCCCAGCATTTT.

The J gene is TRBJ2-1, the V gene TRBV13; D unresolved. CDR3 length: 15 residues. The V gene lost 3 bases and the J gene lost 2 bases, with 11 bases spanning the gap. Germline V CDR1 and CDR2: PRHDT, FYEKMQ (reference sequence). This chain's CDR3 is CASSLGRPTYNEQFF. The CDR3 DNA reads as TGTGCCAGCAGCTTGGGCCGACCGACCTACAATGAGCAGTTCTTC.

The chain carries TRBV9 and TRBJ2-7, with TRBD1 identical over 9 bases. The CDR3 extends over 16 amino acids. V dropped 4 bases and J dropped 0; count of bases not matched to a gene: 8. Germline CDR1 reads SGDLS; CDR2 reads YYNGEE. The CDR3 here is CASSPGTGISSYEQYF. The CDR3 nucleotides read TGTGCCAGCAGCCCAGGGACAGGGATAAGCTCCTACGAGCAGTACTTC.

The chain couples TRBV19 to TRBJ1-5, with D uncertain. The V gene's germline CDR1 is LNHDA and CDR2 SQIVND (reference sequence). The CDR3 extends over 13 amino acids. The V and J ends lost 11 bases and 10 bases respectively, with 21 bases between them. The DNA for the CDR3 is TGTGCCTCATCGGACGGACTCATTGTCCCCCAGCATTTT. Translation: CASSDGLIVPQHF. Looking up the rest from reference TRBV19 and TRBJ1-5 gives the full variable domain: DGGITQSPKYLFRKEGQNVTLSCEQNLNHDAMYWYRQDPGQGLRLIYYSQIVNDFQKGDIAEGYSVSREKKESFPLTVTSAQKNPTAFYLCASSDGLIVPQHFGDGTRLSIL.